Below, 32 T cell receptor beta chains from the same sample are listed, as sequenced in a study of shared T cell receptors in the human thymus. Measured with immunoSEQ multiplex PCR; TCRdb has only the in-frame clones, and not every one. The table shows hundreds of thousands of clones, with more than 70% occurring only once. This sample was also put to use in a study of human thymus T cells.

Sequencing was performed on thymocytes. All receptors derive from a boy under two years old with a congenital heart defect.

V is TRBV5-4 and J is TRBJ2-5, with 7 bases lining up with TRBD1. Trimming removed 0 bases from V and 2 bases from J; junction bases left unmatched: 13. Germline assignment: CDR1 SGHNT and CDR2 YYREEE (reference sequence). The CDR3 has 18 residues. CDR3 loop: CASSLGLPGQAVQETQYF. The CDR3, as DNA: TGTGCCAGCAGCTTGGGTTTACCTGGACAGGCCGTACAAGAGACCCAGTACTTC.

This rearrangement joins TRBV14 to TRBJ2-7; D is possibly TRBD2 (7 bases). Germline lookup yields CDR1 SGHDN and CDR2 FVKESK. V shed 4 bases and J shed 7 bases, with 20 bases lying between them. The CDR3 consists of 15 residues. The CDR3 coding sequence is TGTGCCAGCAGCCTCCTCGGAGGGGGGGCGAGAGAGCAGTACTTC. Its translation: CASSLLGGGAREQYF.

This rearrangement joins TRBV12-5 to TRBJ1-1; 8 nucleotides agree with TRBD1. Losses at the gene ends were 1 base for V and 0 bases for J; bases not matched to a gene: 10. CDR1 is LGHNT and CDR2 is FRNRAP in the germline V gene. The CDR3 consists of 18 residues. The CDR3 protein is CASGLASDRVRMNTEAFF. The CDR3 bases are TGTGCTAGTGGTTTGGCCTCGGACAGGGTACGAATGAACACTGAAGCTTTCTTT.

The V and J genes are TRBV7-8 and TRBJ2-7; D remains ambiguous. This CDR3 is 15 amino acids long. Per the germline V gene, CDR1 is SGHVS and CDR2 is FQNEAQ. V was clipped by 1 base and J by 6 bases, with 16 bases between them. The CDR3 is CASSLEAAQVGEQYF. The CDR3 DNA reads as TGTGCCAGCAGCTTAGAAGCCGCCCAGGTCGGCGAGCAGTACTTC.

The chain joins TRBV4-3 to TRBJ2-7; TRBD2 matches at 7 bases. Germline trimming cut 5 bases from V and 0 bases from J; bases unmatched to any gene: 7. Germline V gene sequence: CDR1 LGHNA, CDR2 YSLEER. The CDR3 runs 15 residues. CDR3 nucleotides: TGCGCCAGCAGCGAATGGACTAGGCCCTCCTACGAGCAGTACTTC. Its protein is CASSEWTRPSYEQYF.

J is TRBJ2-3 and V is TRBV4-3, with D possibly TRBD2 on 5 matching bases. From germline, CDR1 is LGHNA and CDR2 YSLEER. The CDR3 length is 16 residues. V was clipped by 3 bases and J by 0 bases, with 13 bases between them. CDR3 residues: CASSHGLSPSTDTQYF. CDR3 coding DNA: TGCGCCAGCAGCCACGGACTGTCCCCTAGCACAGATACGCAGTATTTT.

In the case of this clone: Other DNA sequences in this specimen translate into the identical CDR3. V usage is TRBV6-1 and J usage is TRBJ2-7; 7 bases match TRBD2. V lost 2 bases, J lost 2 bases, and 3 bases stayed unmatched. Germline lookup yields CDR1 MNHNS and CDR2 SASEGT. The CDR3 has 14 residues. The CDR3 protein is CASSEQAGPYEQYF. The DNA for the CDR3 is TGTGCCAGCAGTGAACAAGCGGGGCCCTACGAGCAGTACTTC.

V and J are TRBV28 and TRBJ1-5; TRBD1 might be the D (6 bases). CDR3 size: 15 residues. Per germline, CDR1 MDHEN and CDR2 SYDVKM. Trimming stripped 4 bases from V and 3 bases from J, with 13 bases between. The CDR3 spells CASSSSGQSNQPQHF. CDR3 in DNA: TGTGCCAGCAGTTCTTCCGGACAGTCCAATCAGCCCCAGCATTTT. Full variable domain (remainder filled in from reference TRBV28 and TRBJ1-5): DVKVTQSSRYLVKRTGEKVFLECVQDMDHENMFWYRQDPGLGLRLIYFSYDVKMKEKGDIPEGYSVSREKKERFSLILESASTNQTSMYLCASSSSGQSNQPQHFGDGTRLSIL.

DNA for the CDR3: TGTGCCAGCAGCCAAGATTTGGCGGGGGGACGATACAATGAGCAGTTCTTC. Amino acids: CASSQDLAGGRYNEQFF. This sequence joins TRBV4-2 and TRBJ2-1; 8 bases agree with TRBD2. In germline, CDR1 is LGHNA, CDR2 YNFKEQ. The CDR3 runs 17 residues. The junction had 8 bases not matched to a gene; V was cut back by 0 bases and J by 4 bases.

The V call is TRBV5-1, the J call TRBJ1-2, with D possibly being TRBD1 (5 bases). The length of the CDR3 is 13 residues. V was cut by 4 bases and J by 5 bases, with 12 bases left in between. Germline CDR1 reads SGHRS; CDR2 reads YFSETQ. In DNA form, the CDR3 reads TGCGCCAGCAGCAGGGACTCGCTGTATGGCTACACCTTC. Translated, it gives CASSRDSLYGYTF.

The V and J genes are TRBV15 and TRBJ1-1, with TRBD1 matching over 11 bases. The junction had 6 bases not matched to a gene; V was cut back by 5 bases and J by 1 base. The CDR3 has 16 residues. Germline lookup yields CDR1 LNHNV and CDR2 YYDKDF (reference sequence). Here the CDR3 DNA reads TGTGCCACCAGCGAACGGACAGGGGGCCGGAACACTGAAGCTTTCTTT. It codes for CATSERTGGRNTEAFF.

CDR3 loop: CATSRDPPGLGYGSPLHF. CDR3 bases: TGTGCCACCAGCAGAGACCCCCCGGGACTGGGTTATGGTTCACCCCTCCACTTT. V and J are TRBV15 and TRBJ1-6, with D possibly matching TRBD1 (5 bases). Germline values: CDR1 LNHNV, CDR2 YYDKDF (reference sequence). V shed 0 bases and J shed 9 bases, with 21 bases lying between them. The CDR3 runs to 18 residues.

Comment on this clone: Other nucleotide sequences from this sample produce the same CDR3. The chain combines TRBV5-6 with TRBJ2-7, with 9 nucleotides matching TRBD1. CDR1 and CDR2 from the germline V gene are SGHDT and YYEEEE. The length of the CDR3 is 14 residues. Trimming cost V 0 bases and J 4 bases; bases outside gene matches: 2. CDR3 DNA sequence: TGTGCCAGCAGCTTGGGACAGGGGGGTTACGAGCAGTACTTC. Translated, it gives CASSLGQGGYEQYF.

The chain couples TRBV6-1 to TRBJ2-7; the match to TRBD2 covers 11 bases. Germline trimming cut 1 base from V and 4 bases from J; bases unmatched to any gene: 18. This CDR3 is 20 amino acids long. Germline V gives CDR1 MNHNS, CDR2 SASEGT. The CDR3 protein is CASSEDSGRALETSKYEQYF. DNA of the CDR3: TGTGCCAGCAGTGAAGATAGCGGGAGGGCCCTGGAAACCTCAAAATACGAGCAGTACTTC.

The chain is built from TRBV7-3 and TRBJ1-1, with D possibly matching TRBD1 (5 bases). The CDR3 is made up of 15 amino acids. Germline V lookup: CDR1 SGHTA, CDR2 FQGTGA. Deletions cut 0 bases from V and 3 bases from J, with 11 bases between. The CDR3 nucleotides read TGTGCCAGCAGCTTAACGGGGGGGGTACACACTGAAGCTTTCTTT. This encodes CASSLTGGVHTEAFF. Full variable domain (missing parts from reference TRBV7-3 and TRBJ1-1): GAGVSQTPSNKVTEKGKYVELRCDPISGHTALYWYRQSLGQGPEFLIYFQGTGAADDSGLPNDRFFAVRPEGSVSTLKIQRTERGDSAVYLCASSLTGGVHTEAFFGQGTRLTVV.

V is TRBV14 and J is TRBJ2-7; weak D call: TRBD2 (6 bases). The CDR3 is 14 amino acids. The germline gives CDR1 SGHDN, CDR2 FVKESK. V dropped 1 base and J dropped 4 bases, with 11 bases sitting between them. The DNA of the CDR3 is TGTGCCAGCAGCCAAGTAGCTAGCGCTTACGAGCAGTACTTC. This codes for CASSQVASAYEQYF.

V is TRBV7-2 and J is TRBJ2-7; 9 nucleotides align to TRBD1. The CDR3 consists of 15 residues. Germline assignment: CDR1 SGHTA and CDR2 FQGNSA. Trimming removed 1 base from V and 7 bases from J; junction bases left unmatched: 8. The CDR3 region is CASSLGRDRVEEQYF. The CDR3 DNA follows: TGTGCCAGCAGCTTAGGCCGGGACAGGGTGGAAGAGCAGTACTTC.

The CDR3 DNA is TGTGCCAGCAATCAGGGGGGAGGCGAAAAACTGTTTTTT. It is translated as CASNQGGGEKLFF. The chain couples TRBV28 to TRBJ1-4; 7 bases match TRBD1. V gave up 7 bases and J gave up 8 bases; unmatched junction bases: 7. CDR1 and CDR2 from the germline V gene are MDHEN and SYDVKM. This CDR3 region has 13 residues.

The chain joins TRBV5-1 to TRBJ1-2; D gene unclear. The germline CDR1 and CDR2 sequences are SGHRS and YFSETQ. This CDR3 is 14 amino acids long. V was clipped by 5 bases and J by 7 bases, with 18 bases between them. CDR3 coding DNA: TGCGCCAGCAGGTCCAGGCCACCAAGCAGTGGCTACACCTTC. Encoded protein: CASRSRPPSSGYTF.

The genes are TRBV4-2 and TRBJ2-3; perhaps TRBD2 as D (7 bases). V was trimmed by 1 base and J by 4 bases, leaving 15 bases between them. Germline V lookup: CDR1 LGHNA, CDR2 YNFKEQ. This CDR3 is built from 16 residues. CDR3 amino acids: CASSQVRGRSADTQYF. In DNA form, the CDR3 reads TGTGCCAGCAGCCAAGTGCGGGGGCGCAGCGCAGATACGCAGTATTTT.

The CDR3 region is CASSLDLSRGGSLFF. CDR3 nucleotides: TGTGCCAGCAGCTTAGATCTGTCGCGGGGGGGTTCGCTGTTTTTT. The genes are TRBV7-2 and TRBJ2-2; 9 nucleotides align to TRBD2. V was clipped by 1 base and J by 13 bases; unmatched bases: 10. Germline CDR1 reads SGHTA; CDR2 reads FQGNSA. The CDR3 runs 15 residues.

The V gene is TRBV6-6, the J gene TRBJ1-2; 8 positions agree with TRBD1. The germline V gene encodes CDR1 MNHNY and CDR2 SVGAGI (reference sequence). The CDR3 totals 13 residues. V lost 6 bases and J lost 8; bases outside the gene matches: 8. Written as DNA, the CDR3 is TGTGCCAGCAGCCTGGACAGGGTATACGGCTACACCTTC. It translates to CASSLDRVYGYTF.

The rearrangement joins TRBV6-6 to TRBJ1-2; TRBD1 agrees at 8 bases. Per the germline V gene, CDR1 is MNHNY and CDR2 is SVGAGI (reference sequence). This CDR3 contains 14 residues. Trimming cost V 6 bases and J 5 bases; bases outside gene matches: 8. Here the CDR3 reads CASSPGQGSYGYTF. The DNA of the CDR3 is TGTGCCAGCAGCCCTGGACAGGGAAGTTATGGCTACACCTTC.

V is TRBV5-4 and J is TRBJ2-7; TRBD1 matches at 9 bases. This CDR3 spans 14 amino acids. The V and J ends lost 4 bases and 2 bases, in that order; junction bases with no gene match: 4. Germline assignment: CDR1 SGHNT and CDR2 YYREEE (reference sequence). Written as DNA, the CDR3 is TGTGCCAGCAGCGACGGGACAGGGACCTACGAGCAGTACTTC. Protein sequence: CASSDGTGTYEQYF.

V gene TRBV5-4 combines with J gene TRBJ1-6; tentative D call: TRBD1 (6 bases). Germline V gives CDR1 SGHNT, CDR2 YYREEE (reference sequence). The CDR3 sequence is 17 residues long. The V end lost 4 bases, the J end lost 0 bases, and 14 bases lay between the germline ends. The CDR3 sequence: CASSPGHPSSYNSPLHF. CDR3 bases: TGTGCCAGCAGCCCGGGACATCCGAGCTCCTATAATTCACCCCTCCACTTT.

As DNA, the CDR3 is TGTGCCAGCAGCGCGATAAGGGGCGGGAGTAAACCCACAGATACGCAGTATTTT. Protein sequence: CASSAIRGGSKPTDTQYF. This chain joins TRBV7-2 and TRBJ2-3, with 7 bases fitting TRBD2. The V and J ends lost 5 bases and 2 bases, in that order; junction bases with no gene match: 16. Germline V gives CDR1 SGHTA, CDR2 FQGNSA. This CDR3 region has 18 residues.

The rearrangement links TRBV4-3 to TRBJ2-1, with D possibly matching TRBD1 (6 bases). Trimming stripped 1 base from V and 1 base from J, with 17 bases between. The CDR3 covers 18 residues. Per the germline V gene, CDR1 is LGHNA and CDR2 is YSLEER. This chain's CDR3 is CASSQVEEQDSSYNEQFF. CDR3 coding DNA: TGCGCCAGCAGCCAAGTGGAGGAACAGGACAGTTCCTACAATGAGCAGTTCTTC.

This clone was observed a handful of times. This chain links TRBV19 with TRBJ1-3; D might be TRBD1 (5 bases). V lost 3 bases and J lost 0, with 12 bases in between. Per germline, CDR1 LNHDA and CDR2 SQIVND (reference sequence). The CDR3 contains 16 residues. The CDR3 bases are TGTGCCAGTAGTATGGTGGGGCCCAGCTCTGGAAACACCATATATTTT. Amino acid sequence: CASSMVGPSSGNTIYF.

This sequence joins TRBV5-6 and TRBJ2-1; 7 bases agree with TRBD1. The length of the CDR3 is 14 residues. Germline assignment: CDR1 SGHDT and CDR2 YYEEEE. Trimming removed 2 bases from V and 7 bases from J; junction bases left unmatched: 6. DNA for the CDR3: TGTGCCAGCAGCTTACCGAGGGGGCGTAATGAGCAGTTCTTC. It yields the protein CASSLPRGRNEQFF.

As to this clone: Within the sample, other DNA sequences also encode this same CDR3. The chain joins TRBV5-1 to TRBJ2-1, with unresolved D. This CDR3 has 14 residues. In germline, CDR1 is SGHRS, CDR2 YFSETQ. Trimming stripped 0 bases from V and 0 bases from J, with 4 bases between. CDR3: CASSLGSSYNEQFF. In nucleotides, the CDR3 is TGCGCCAGCAGCTTGGGGAGCTCCTACAATGAGCAGTTCTTC.

The chain joins TRBV4-3 to TRBJ2-2, with 9 bases that match TRBD1. There are 17 residues in the CDR3. CDR1 and CDR2 from the germline V gene are LGHNA and YSLEER. V shed 1 base, J shed 6 bases, and the junction held 9 bases outside the gene matches. Here the CDR3 DNA reads TGCGCCAGCAGCCAAGTACAGGGGGCGTTTGGCGCCGGGGAGCTGTTTTTT. As protein: CASSQVQGAFGAGELFF.

This clone has only a few counts. The genes are TRBV14 and TRBJ1-1; D gene unclear. The length of the CDR3 is 15 residues. The ends were cut back, 0 bases at V and 4 bases at J, with 12 bases in the middle. CDR1 is SGHDN and CDR2 is FVKESK in the germline V gene. This CDR3 is CASSQDGRGCTEAFF. Here the CDR3 DNA reads TGTGCCAGCAGCCAAGATGGTAGAGGGTGCACTGAAGCTTTCTTT.